This is a list of T cell receptor beta chains from one sample in a study of T cell responses to AZD1222 COVID-19 vaccine. This table comes from immunoSEQ multiplex PCR, and its TCRdb copy is limited to in-frame clones, with some not included. The data contain under 150,000 clones, under 95% of them singletons. This sample comprised peripheral blood, obtained on day 0 of MenACWY control vaccination. The receptors derive from an adult in good health. The CDR3 runs from the conserved cysteine through the conserved F or W. The D gene is left open where the match is weak. Size tells how often a clone was seen (once, few, many) or the class of an expanded clone, and some rows leave it out.

cdr3_nt: TGCAGTGCTAGTTCGGACAGGGGAGCTGGAAACACCATATATTTT
cdr3_aa: CSASSDRGAGNTIYF
v_call: TRBV20-1
j_call: TRBJ1-3
d_call: TRBD1
clone_size: -

cdr3_nt: TGTGCCAGCAGTTCCCTAGCGGGAGGAAGGGGGTACAATGAGCAGTTCTTC
cdr3_aa: CASSSLAGGRGYNEQFF
v_call: TRBV28
j_call: TRBJ2-1
d_call: TRBD2
clone_size: -

cdr3_nt: TGTGCCAGCCGCATTGGGGCCAGCTATGGCTACACCTTC
cdr3_aa: CASRIGASYGYTF
v_call: TRBV2
j_call: TRBJ1-2
d_call: -
clone_size: -

cdr3_nt: TGTGCCAGCACCCCTTCCCCGGCCCGCAGGGTAGGGTCACCCCTCCACTTT
cdr3_aa: CASTPSPARRVGSPLHF
v_call: TRBV28
j_call: TRBJ1-6
d_call: -
clone_size: -

cdr3_nt: TGTGCCAGTAGTATAGATTGGAGGGGAGAATATGGCTACACCTTC
cdr3_aa: CASSIDWRGEYGYTF
v_call: TRBV19
j_call: TRBJ1-2
d_call: -
clone_size: few

cdr3_nt: TGTGCCAGCAGTTTACCGGGTTCAAACTATGGCTACACCTTC
cdr3_aa: CASSLPGSNYGYTF
v_call: TRBV28
j_call: TRBJ1-2
d_call: -
clone_size: -

cdr3_nt: TGTGCCAGCAGTGAACGTCGTAGCAATCAGCCCCAGCATTTT
cdr3_aa: CASSERRSNQPQHF
v_call: TRBV6-1
j_call: TRBJ1-5
d_call: -
clone_size: -

cdr3_nt: TGTGCCAGCAGCCCCAGCGGGAGTAGCTCCTACAATGAGCAGTTCTTC
cdr3_aa: CASSPSGSSSYNEQFF
v_call: TRBV9
j_call: TRBJ2-1
d_call: TRBD2
clone_size: -

cdr3_nt: TGTGCCAGCAGCTCCCAGCGGGTTGCTAACTATGGCTACACCTTC
cdr3_aa: CASSSQRVANYGYTF
v_call: TRBV7-2
j_call: TRBJ1-2
d_call: -
clone_size: once

cdr3_nt: TGTGCCAGCAAACTTGGACAGGGGGCTTCACCCCTCCACTTT
cdr3_aa: CASKLGQGASPLHF
v_call: TRBV2
j_call: TRBJ1-6
d_call: TRBD1
clone_size: once

cdr3_nt: TGTGCCAGCAGTGAATTAGGACAGTGGAGCACTGAAGCTTTCTTT
cdr3_aa: CASSELGQWSTEAFF
v_call: TRBV6-1
j_call: TRBJ1-1
d_call: -
clone_size: -

cdr3_nt: TGTGCCAGCAGTTTATATCCGTACAATGAGCAGTTCTTC
cdr3_aa: CASSLYPYNEQFF
v_call: TRBV12-3/TRBV12-4
j_call: TRBJ2-1
d_call: -
clone_size: -

cdr3_nt: TGTGCCTGGAGCCGCGGACTAGCGGGGGACCACGAGCAGTACTTC
cdr3_aa: CAWSRGLAGDHEQYF
v_call: TRBV30
j_call: TRBJ2-7
d_call: TRBD2
clone_size: -

cdr3_nt: TGTGCCAGCAGTCAGGGTAGCTTTGCCAATCAGCCCCAGCATTTT
cdr3_aa: CASSQGSFANQPQHF
v_call: TRBV6-5
j_call: TRBJ1-5
d_call: -
clone_size: -

cdr3_nt: TGCGCCAGCAATGATTTCACAGATACGCAGTATTTT
cdr3_aa: CASNDFTDTQYF
v_call: TRBV5-1
j_call: TRBJ2-3
d_call: -
clone_size: -

cdr3_nt: TGTGCCAGCAGTTTCCTGGGGACCCAGTACTTC
cdr3_aa: CASSFLGTQYF
v_call: TRBV12-3/TRBV12-4
j_call: TRBJ2-5
d_call: -
clone_size: -

cdr3_nt: TGTGCCAGCAAACTCGTCCGGGGAGCTAACTATGGCTACACCTTC
cdr3_aa: CASKLVRGANYGYTF
v_call: TRBV6-5
j_call: TRBJ1-2
d_call: -
clone_size: -

cdr3_nt: TGTGCCAGCAGCCCCCAGACCGATAGGAACTATGGCTACACCTTC
cdr3_aa: CASSPQTDRNYGYTF
v_call: TRBV5-5
j_call: TRBJ1-2
d_call: -
clone_size: -

cdr3_nt: TGTGCCTGGAGTGTACTGGGGCTGGGTCAGCCCCAGCATTTT
cdr3_aa: CAWSVLGLGQPQHF
v_call: TRBV30
j_call: TRBJ1-5
d_call: -
clone_size: -

cdr3_nt: TGTGCCAGCTCAAGCCGACCGCCAACCTCTGGAAACACCATATATTTT
cdr3_aa: CASSSRPPTSGNTIYF
v_call: TRBV18
j_call: TRBJ1-3
d_call: -
clone_size: -

cdr3_nt: TGTGCCAGCAGTCTCATCAATAGCATCACCTACGAGCAGTACTTC
cdr3_aa: CASSLINSITYEQYF
v_call: TRBV3-1/TRBV3-2
j_call: TRBJ2-7
d_call: -
clone_size: -

cdr3_nt: TGTGCCAGCAGCTCGGACACTCAAAACATTCAGTACTTC
cdr3_aa: CASSSDTQNIQYF
v_call: TRBV3-1/TRBV3-2
j_call: TRBJ2-4
d_call: -
clone_size: -